The subject of this entry is one T cell receptor beta chain. The entry originates in a study of resident and recirculating memory T cells in vitiligo. Assay: immunoSEQ multiplex PCR; the TCRdb copy retains only in-frame clones and omits some. This sample has about 42,000 clones, with 80% to 95% found just once. The CDR3 runs 15 residues. Germline CDR1 reads LNHDA; CDR2 reads SQIVND (reference sequence). With V trimmed by 6 bases and J by 4 bases, 6 bases remained unmatched. The rearrangement links TRBV19 to TRBJ1-3; 10 nucleotides align to TRBD1. Sequencing was performed on blood. The TCR originated in a male donor with vitiligo. The CDR3 DNA reads TGTGCCAGTAGGCCCCCGGGACAGGGGGGAAACACCATATATTTT. This encodes CASRPPGQGGNTIYF.